This T cell receptor (beta chain) derives from a study of T-cell memory formation after mild COVID-19. TCRdb re-called the 5' RACE reads with MiXCR, one entry per CDR3 protein. The sample has 50,000 or so distinct CDR3 sequences, around a quarter seen once. The CDR3 contains 14 residues. Germline V gene sequence: CDR1 DFQATT, CDR2 SNEGSKA (reference sequence). The V and J ends lost 6 bases and 3 bases respectively, with 18 bases between them. V gene TRBV20-1 combines with J gene TRBJ2-7, with a weak D call TRBD1 (6 bases). This TCR derives from a man younger than 35 who had mild COVID-19 (a few samples of this study predate the infection). Cell type and time point are not known. Material for sequencing was PBMCs or a T cell subset sorted from them (not recorded which). CDR3 DNA: TGCAGTGCGGCATACAGGACAGATAACTACGAGCAGTACTTC. Amino acids: CSAAYRTDNYEQYF.